This passage covers 21 T cell receptor beta chains from one sample sequenced in a study of blood T cell repertoires in COVID-19. TCRdb's table, derived via immunoSEQ multiplex PCR, lists solely in-frame clones and lacks some. The data hold a few hundred thousand clones, with approximately 86% observed a single time. The sample comprised peripheral blood. The receptors derive from a woman older than 75 with acute or convalescent COVID-19.

This sequence joins TRBV2 and TRBJ1-2, with TRBD1 identical over 9 bases. CDR3 length equals 15 residues. Losses at the gene ends were 4 bases for V and 2 bases for J; bases not matched to a gene: 5. Germline V gene sequence: CDR1 SNHLY, CDR2 FYNNEI. The CDR3 here is CASSVEGTGNYGYTF. CDR3 sequence (DNA): TGTGCCAGCAGTGTAGAAGGGACAGGGAACTATGGCTACACCTTC.

V is TRBV10-3 and J is TRBJ2-1; D is uncertain. CDR1 is ENHRY, CDR2 SYGVKD, per germline. The CDR3 is 12 amino acids. The germline V and J ends were trimmed by 6 bases and 7 bases, with 10 bases remaining between them. The CDR3 DNA sequence: TGTGCCATCAGCCAGACAATTAATGAGCAGTTCTTC. Protein: CAISQTINEQFF.

This chain connects TRBV6-2 or TRBV6-3 to TRBJ2-3; no clear D gene. CDR1 and CDR2 from the germline V gene are MNHEY and SVGEGT. The V end was cut by 5 bases, the J end by 2 bases, with 23 bases between. There are 18 residues in the CDR3. As DNA, the CDR3 is TGTGCCAGCAGTACTCGTCGTGGGCTTCAGAAAAACACAGATACGCAGTATTTT. This encodes CASSTRRGLQKNTDTQYF.

The chain has TRBV7-9 and TRBJ2-7; weak D call: TRBD1 (5 bases). Trimming removed 5 bases from V and 2 bases from J, with 10 bases in between. Looked up from germline, CDR1 is SEHNR and CDR2 is FQNEAQ (reference sequence). The CDR3 runs 13 residues. As DNA, the CDR3 is TGTGCCAGCAGCCTCGACAGAACCTACGAGCAGTACTTC. Its translation is CASSLDRTYEQYF.

Worth noting for this clone: Other DNA sequences from this sample encode an identical CDR3 as well. The genes are TRBV28 and TRBJ2-7; 9 nucleotides line up with TRBD1. Germline V gene lookup returns CDR1 MDHEN and CDR2 SYDVKM. This CDR3 has 15 amino acids. Germline trimming cut 5 bases from V and 3 bases from J; bases unmatched to any gene: 8. CDR3 protein: CASSPPGQGDYEQYF. The CDR3 DNA is TGTGCCAGCAGTCCCCCGGGACAGGGAGACTACGAGCAGTACTTC. The full variable domain, rest sourced from reference TRBV28 and TRBJ2-7, is DVKVTQSSRYLVKRTGEKVFLECVQDMDHENMFWYRQDPGLGLRLIYFSYDVKMKEKGDIPEGYSVSREKKERFSLILESASTNQTSMYLCASSPPGQGDYEQYFGPGTRLTVT.

The chain joins TRBV11-3 to TRBJ2-2; 7 bases are a match to TRBD1. The germline CDR1 and CDR2 sequences are SGHNT and YENEEA. Trimming removed 5 bases from V and 0 bases from J; junction bases left unmatched: 6. The CDR3 spans 16 residues. CDR3 sequence (DNA): TGTGCCAGCAGCCCGAGACAGGGTGCGAACACCGGGGAGCTGTTTTTT. This gives the protein CASSPRQGANTGELFF.

The chain has TRBV5-1 and TRBJ2-7; possible D gene TRBD2, 6 bases. The V end was cut by 5 bases, the J end by 1 base, with 13 bases between. CDR3 size: 14 residues. Germline CDR1 and CDR2: SGHRS and YFSETQ. The CDR3 sequence: CASSPAGRSYEQYF. The CDR3 DNA is TGCGCCAGCAGTCCCGCGGGGAGGTCCTACGAGCAGTACTTC.

This rearrangement joins TRBV5-1 to TRBJ2-2, with D hard to call. V gave up 0 bases and J gave up 4 bases, with 4 bases separating them. There are 13 residues in the CDR3. Germline CDR1 SGHRS, CDR2 YFSETQ. The CDR3 loop is CASSLDSTGELFF. The CDR3 DNA follows: TGCGCCAGCAGCTTGGACAGCACCGGGGAGCTGTTTTTT.

V usage is TRBV6-5 and J usage is TRBJ1-1; 7 nucleotides agree with TRBD1. The CDR3 is made up of 14 amino acids. Germline V gene data show CDR1 as MNHEY and CDR2 as SVGAGI. After removal of 0 bases from V and 9 bases from J, the junction contained 7 bases not matched to a gene. DNA of the CDR3: TGTGCCAGCAGTTACTCGAGAGACAGGGTTAAAGCTTTCTTT. Translating gives CASSYSRDRVKAFF.

The V gene is TRBV19, the J gene TRBJ1-2, with TRBD1 matching 7 bases. The CDR3 sequence is 14 residues long. The V segment lost 9 bases and the J segment 4 bases; nucleotides outside the gene matches: 11. Germline lookup yields CDR1 LNHDA and CDR2 SQIVND (reference sequence). The DNA for the CDR3 is TGTGCCAGCAAAAGGGGGCGCGACTTCTATGGCTACACCTTC. Translated: CASKRGRDFYGYTF.

The chain is built from TRBV7-3 and TRBJ2-3, with D unresolved. Germline lookup yields CDR1 SGHTA and CDR2 FQGTGA. V was pared by 5 bases and J by 7 bases, with 10 bases between. The CDR3 has 12 amino acids. As DNA, the CDR3 is TGTGCCAGCAGCCCCGGGTTGTATACGCAGTATTTT. Residues: CASSPGLYTQYF.

The chain has TRBV19 and TRBJ1-6, with 11 positions matching TRBD1. Trimming removed 5 bases from V and 7 bases from J; junction bases left unmatched: 10. Germline V gene lookup returns CDR1 LNHDA and CDR2 SQIVND (reference sequence). The length of the CDR3 is 17 residues. The CDR3 nucleotides are TGTGCCAGTAGTGCCGTGGGACAGGGGGTTCGAAATTCACCCCTCCACTTT. Translated, it gives CASSAVGQGVRNSPLHF.

The J gene is TRBJ2-7, the V gene TRBV19; tentative D call: TRBD1 (5 bases). From germline, CDR1 is LNHDA and CDR2 SQIVND (reference sequence). V was cut by 6 bases and J by 2 bases, with 11 bases left in between. The CDR3 consists of 13 residues. The CDR3 region has the DNA TGTGCCAGTAGGGACATAAAGGCCTACGAGCAGTACTTC. Protein product: CASRDIKAYEQYF.

The chain combines TRBV2 with TRBJ2-2; 7 positions agree with TRBD2. Germline CDR1 is SNHLY and CDR2 is FYNNEI. The CDR3 has 15 residues. With 6 bases clipped from V and 6 bases from J, the junction kept 10 bases outside the gene matches. DNA for the CDR3: TGTGCCAGCAGGCCGGGGGGACGGGCTGCCGGGGAGCTGTTTTTT. It is translated as CASRPGGRAAGELFF.

The V and J genes are TRBV13 and TRBJ1-2, with 9 nucleotides matching TRBD1. The V segment lost 5 bases and the J segment 7 bases; nucleotides outside the gene matches: 14. The CDR3 sequence is 16 residues long. Germline assignment: CDR1 PRHDT and CDR2 FYEKMQ (reference sequence). The CDR3 DNA follows: TGTGCCAGCAGCCCCAGGAACAGGGGGCGAATAGCTGGCTACACCTTC. This codes for CASSPRNRGRIAGYTF.

Comments on this clone: Different DNA sequences within this sample yield the same CDR3. The rearrangement links TRBV29-1 to TRBJ2-5; no clear D. CDR1 SQVTM and CDR2 ANQGSEA come from the germline V gene. Trimming pared 4 bases from V and 1 base from J, leaving 7 bases between. CDR3 length: 12 amino acids. The CDR3 is CSVGGIQETQYF. CDR3 nucleotides: TGCAGCGTTGGCGGCATCCAAGAGACCCAGTACTTC.

Points on this clone: Sequence at one end of the junction differs from germline and may be a read error. V gene TRBV7-2 combines with J gene TRBJ2-3, with 9 bases identical to TRBD2. Germline-derived CDR1 and CDR2 are SGHTA and FQGNSA. The CDR3 runs to 15 residues. In DNA form, the CDR3 reads TGTGCCAGCAGCCCAATAGCGGGGGCCACAAATACGCAGTATTTT. Translated, it gives CASSPIAGATNTQYF.

The chain joins TRBV14 to TRBJ2-5; D is undetermined. V lost 1 base to trimming and J lost 5 bases, with 11 bases between them. Germline V gives CDR1 SGHDN, CDR2 FVKESK. The CDR3 is 14 residues long. CDR3 amino acids: CASSQGTVVETQYF. The CDR3 bases are TGTGCCAGCAGCCAAGGTACAGTGGTGGAGACCCAGTACTTC. Based on the CDR3 plus reference TRBV14 and TRBJ2-5, the full variable domain is EAGVTQFPSHSVIEKGQTVTLRCDPISGHDNLYWYRRVMGKEIKFLLHFVKESKQDESGMPNNRFLAERTGGTYSTLKVQPAELEDSGVYFCASSQGTVVETQYFGPGTRLLVL.

This chain links TRBV3-1 (or the pseudogene TRBV3-2) with TRBJ1-2; TRBD1 is a possible D gene (6 bases). V dropped 0 bases and J dropped 7 bases, with 18 bases sitting between them. Per germline, CDR1 LGHDT and CDR2 YNNKEL (reference sequence). The CDR3 is made up of 16 amino acids. The chain's CDR3 is CASSQDSLQGSVGYTF. Here the CDR3 DNA reads TGTGCCAGCAGCCAAGATAGCCTACAGGGTTCGGTTGGCTACACCTTC.

V is TRBV7-8 and J is TRBJ2-7; the D gene is possibly TRBD1 (5 bases). The CDR3 runs to 17 residues. V lost 1 base and J 0 bases, leaving 16 bases between the germline ends. Germline V lookup: CDR1 SGHVS, CDR2 FQNEAQ. In DNA, the CDR3 is TGTGCCAGCAGCTTAGGACCCTCAGGGTTTAGCTCCTACGAGCAGTACTTC. This gives the protein CASSLGPSGFSSYEQYF.

The chain employs TRBV5-4 and TRBJ2-5; possibly TRBD2 for D (7 bases). V was cut by 4 bases and J by 5 bases, with 18 bases left in between. This CDR3 comprises 15 residues. In germline, CDR1 is SGHNT, CDR2 YYREEE (reference sequence). The CDR3 reads CASSPWRGLGETQYF. The DNA for the CDR3 is TGTGCCAGCAGCCCGTGGCGGGGGCTCGGGGAGACCCAGTACTTC.